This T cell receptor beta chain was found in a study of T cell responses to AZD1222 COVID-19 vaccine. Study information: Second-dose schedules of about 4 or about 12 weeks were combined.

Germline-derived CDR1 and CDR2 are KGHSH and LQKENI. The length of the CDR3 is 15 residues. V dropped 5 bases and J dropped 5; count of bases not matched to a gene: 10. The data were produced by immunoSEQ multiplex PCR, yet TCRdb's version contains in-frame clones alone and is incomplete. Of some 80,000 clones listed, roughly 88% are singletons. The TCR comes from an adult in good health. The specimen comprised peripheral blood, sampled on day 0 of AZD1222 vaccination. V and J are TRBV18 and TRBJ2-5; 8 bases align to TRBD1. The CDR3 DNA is TGTGCCAGCTCATCCTCGACAGGGGAGCGGGAGACCCAGTACTTC. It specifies CASSSSTGERETQYF.